Listed below are T cell receptor beta chains from one sample, sequenced in a study of T cells in Graves' hyperthyroidism and ophthalmopathy. A single record per CDR3 protein comes from TCRdb applying MiXCR to the multiplex PCR reads. Found here are 400,000 to 550,000 distinct CDR3 sequences, under 15% of them singletons; the top ten hold less than 20%. Sequences were obtained from blood. These TCRs come from a woman aged 18-35 years with Graves' hyperthyroidism. Both conserved end residues are part of each CDR3. Fields, in order: V gene, D gene, clone size, J gene, CDR3 DNA, CDR3 protein. D genes are given only for firm matches. The size of a clone is reported for some rows only, either as once, few or many, or as a class for expanded clones.

v_call: TRBV7-2
d_call: -
clone_size: many
j_call: TRBJ2-1
cdr3_nt: TGTGCCAGCAGCTTATGGGGGGAGAATGAGCAGTTCTTC
cdr3_aa: CASSLWGENEQFF

v_call: TRBV12-3/TRBV12-4
d_call: -
clone_size: many
j_call: TRBJ2-2
cdr3_nt: TGTGCCAGGGGTTCGAACACCGGGGAGCTGTTTTTT
cdr3_aa: CARGSNTGELFF

v_call: TRBV5-1
d_call: -
clone_size: -
j_call: TRBJ1-2
cdr3_nt: TGCGCCAGCAGCTTGGTTGGGTCTGGTGGAGTATATGGCTACACCTTC
cdr3_aa: CASSLVGSGGVYGYTF

v_call: TRBV7-9
d_call: -
clone_size: few
j_call: TRBJ1-4
cdr3_nt: TGTGCCAGCAGCCCCGGCGGGGGTGAAAAACTGTTTTTT
cdr3_aa: CASSPGGGEKLFF

v_call: TRBV7-3
d_call: -
clone_size: many
j_call: TRBJ2-4
cdr3_nt: TGTGCCAGCAGCACGGGCCGTGGGGCCAAAAACATTCAGTACTTC
cdr3_aa: CASSTGRGAKNIQYF

v_call: TRBV3-1
d_call: -
clone_size: many
j_call: TRBJ1-1
cdr3_nt: TGTGCCAGCAGCCAAAGCACAGGGACGGTGAGCACTGAAGCTTTCTTT
cdr3_aa: CASSQSTGTVSTEAFF

v_call: TRBV3-1
d_call: TRBD1
clone_size: many
j_call: TRBJ2-2
cdr3_nt: TGTGCCAGCAGCCAAGTTGCGGGACAGGGGTCCACCGGGGAGCTGTTTTTT
cdr3_aa: CASSQVAGQGSTGELFF

v_call: TRBV6-1
d_call: -
clone_size: -
j_call: TRBJ2-6
cdr3_nt: TGTGCCAGCAGGGTCAGGGCCCCCGGGGCCAACGTCCTGACTTTC
cdr3_aa: CASRVRAPGANVLTF

v_call: TRBV27
d_call: -
clone_size: many
j_call: TRBJ2-3
cdr3_nt: TGTGCCAGCAGTTTTCGAGGGACTCCAACAGATACGCAGTATTTT
cdr3_aa: CASSFRGTPTDTQYF

v_call: TRBV9
d_call: TRBD2
clone_size: -
j_call: TRBJ2-2
cdr3_nt: TGTGCCAGCCATAGTGGGGGGGGGGACACCGGGGAGCTGTTTTTT
cdr3_aa: CASHSGGGDTGELFF

v_call: TRBV6-1
d_call: TRBD2
clone_size: -
j_call: TRBJ2-3
cdr3_nt: TGTGCCAGCAGTCCGGGTGGTAGCGGGATCAGAGATACGCAGTATTTT
cdr3_aa: CASSPGGSGIRDTQYF

v_call: TRBV6-1
d_call: TRBD1
clone_size: many
j_call: TRBJ1-3
cdr3_nt: TGTGCCAGCAGGCCTCAGGGGGCCTCTGGAAACACCATATATTTT
cdr3_aa: CASRPQGASGNTIYF

v_call: TRBV10-1
d_call: -
clone_size: many
j_call: TRBJ2-2
cdr3_nt: -
cdr3_aa: CASSDQVFGAGELFF

v_call: TRBV5-1
d_call: -
clone_size: -
j_call: TRBJ1-1
cdr3_nt: TGCGCCAGCAGCTGGGGGCACGAAGCTTTCTTT
cdr3_aa: CASSWGHEAFF

v_call: TRBV12-3/TRBV12-4
d_call: -
clone_size: many
j_call: TRBJ2-7
cdr3_nt: TGTGCCAGCAGTATCGGTGCAGGGGCCCACGAGCAGTACTTC
cdr3_aa: CASSIGAGAHEQYF

v_call: TRBV29-1
d_call: TRBD2
clone_size: -
j_call: TRBJ2-1
cdr3_nt: TGCAGCGCCGCGGGCCGTATAGCGGGAGGGGGCTCCAATGAGCAGTTCTTC
cdr3_aa: CSAAGRIAGGGSNEQFF

v_call: TRBV15
d_call: -
clone_size: few
j_call: TRBJ2-1
cdr3_nt: TGTGCCACCAGCAGTTACGGGTCGTCCTACAATGAGCAGTTCTTC
cdr3_aa: CATSSYGSSYNEQFF

v_call: TRBV3-1
d_call: -
clone_size: few
j_call: TRBJ1-1
cdr3_nt: TGTGCCAGCAGCCAGCCTCCGGGGAACACTGAAGCTTTCTTT
cdr3_aa: CASSQPPGNTEAFF

v_call: TRBV12-3/TRBV12-4
d_call: -
clone_size: many
j_call: TRBJ2-3
cdr3_nt: TGTGCCAGCAGTTTACCTTTTAACGGGAGACTTGATACGCAGTATTTT
cdr3_aa: CASSLPFNGRLDTQYF

v_call: TRBV5-1
d_call: TRBD2
clone_size: -
j_call: TRBJ2-3
cdr3_nt: TGCGCCAGCAGCTTGAAAGGCGGGAGTGGGACAGATACGCAGTATTTT
cdr3_aa: CASSLKGGSGTDTQYF

v_call: TRBV12-3/TRBV12-4
d_call: -
clone_size: -
j_call: TRBJ2-5
cdr3_nt: TGTGCCAGCAGTTTAGTCGTGGACAGAGGTGGTACGCACGAGACCCAGTACTTC
cdr3_aa: CASSLVVDRGGTHETQYF

v_call: TRBV30
d_call: -
clone_size: many
j_call: TRBJ1-1
cdr3_nt: TGTGCCTGGAGTAGTAATGGACTTGAAGCTTTCTTT
cdr3_aa: CAWSSNGLEAFF

v_call: TRBV29-1
d_call: -
clone_size: many
j_call: TRBJ1-2
cdr3_nt: TGCAGCGTTGGGGCCCGGGACGGGTGGGACTATGGCTACACCTTC
cdr3_aa: CSVGARDGWDYGYTF

v_call: TRBV5-6
d_call: -
clone_size: -
j_call: TRBJ2-7
cdr3_nt: TGTGCCAGCAGCTCCCTAACCCGGGGCTACGAGCAGTACTTC
cdr3_aa: CASSSLTRGYEQYF

v_call: TRBV3-1
d_call: TRBD1
clone_size: many
j_call: TRBJ1-2
cdr3_nt: TGTGCCAGCAGCCACGCAGGACAGGGTCCGGGCTATGGCTACACCTTC
cdr3_aa: CASSHAGQGPGYGYTF

v_call: TRBV27
d_call: -
clone_size: -
j_call: TRBJ1-2
cdr3_nt: TGTGCCAGCGCGATTCTGACAGGCTTATCGGACTATGGCTACACCTTC
cdr3_aa: CASAILTGLSDYGYTF

v_call: TRBV18
d_call: -
clone_size: many
j_call: TRBJ1-1
cdr3_nt: TGTGCCAGCCACGACAGGAAATCTTTAACTGAAGCTTTCTTT
cdr3_aa: CASHDRKSLTEAFF

v_call: TRBV10-3
d_call: TRBD1
clone_size: -
j_call: TRBJ2-5
cdr3_nt: TGTGCCATCAGTGGAGGGACAGGGACACAAGAGACCCAGTACTTC
cdr3_aa: CAISGGTGTQETQYF

v_call: TRBV7-8
d_call: -
clone_size: many
j_call: TRBJ2-7
cdr3_nt: TGTGCCAGCAGCTTGCCCACGGACCACGAGCAGTACTTC
cdr3_aa: CASSLPTDHEQYF

v_call: TRBV12-3/TRBV12-4
d_call: -
clone_size: many
j_call: TRBJ1-6
cdr3_nt: TGTGCCAGCAACCGGGGAGCACAGGCCAGTAATTCACCCCTCCACTTT
cdr3_aa: CASNRGAQASNSPLHF

v_call: TRBV19
d_call: TRBD1
clone_size: few
j_call: TRBJ2-7
cdr3_nt: TGTGCCAGTAGTACCCTGACAGGGGGCTTTTTTGAGCCTACCTACGAGCAGTACTTC
cdr3_aa: CASSTLTGGFFEPTYEQYF

v_call: TRBV7-9
d_call: TRBD2
clone_size: many
j_call: TRBJ2-5
cdr3_nt: TGTGCCAGCAGCCCGAGTGGACTAGCGCAGACCCAGTACTTC
cdr3_aa: CASSPSGLAQTQYF

v_call: TRBV12-3/TRBV12-4
d_call: -
clone_size: many
j_call: TRBJ1-2
cdr3_nt: TGTGCCAGCAGCAACCTGGACAGCTATGGCTACACCTTC
cdr3_aa: CASSNLDSYGYTF

v_call: TRBV27
d_call: -
clone_size: -
j_call: TRBJ1-5
cdr3_nt: TGTGCCAGCGCCAAGGGCACTGAGGGACAGCCCCAGCATTTT
cdr3_aa: CASAKGTEGQPQHF

v_call: TRBV30
d_call: TRBD2
clone_size: -
j_call: TRBJ2-1
cdr3_nt: TGTGCCTGGAGCGGGAGGGCCGCTCATGAGCAGTTCTTC
cdr3_aa: CAWSGRAAHEQFF

v_call: TRBV11-2
d_call: TRBD1
clone_size: -
j_call: TRBJ1-4
cdr3_nt: TGTGCCAGCGGCTTAGACAGGGACGCTGGAACTAATGAAAAACTGTTTTTT
cdr3_aa: CASGLDRDAGTNEKLFF

v_call: TRBV20-1
d_call: TRBD2
clone_size: many
j_call: TRBJ2-3
cdr3_nt: TGCAGTGCTAGAAACACCGGGACTAGCGGCCGCACAGATACGCAGTATTTT
cdr3_aa: CSARNTGTSGRTDTQYF

v_call: TRBV2
d_call: -
clone_size: many
j_call: TRBJ2-1
cdr3_nt: TGTGCCAGCAGTGACTCGTGGGAGCGGGTTAGTGAGCAGTTCTTC
cdr3_aa: CASSDSWERVSEQFF

v_call: TRBV24-1
d_call: -
clone_size: few
j_call: TRBJ1-6
cdr3_nt: TGTGCCACCAGCAGATCCACAGAAAATTCACCCCTCCACTTT
cdr3_aa: CATSRSTENSPLHF

v_call: TRBV19
d_call: -
clone_size: few
j_call: TRBJ1-5
cdr3_nt: TGTGCCAGTAGTATTCTCGGGCGAGCAGCAGGGAATCAGCCCCAGCATTTT
cdr3_aa: CASSILGRAAGNQPQHF

v_call: TRBV9
d_call: -
clone_size: few
j_call: TRBJ2-3
cdr3_nt: TGTGCCAGCAGCGCGGGAGACACAGATACGCAGTATTTT
cdr3_aa: CASSAGDTDTQYF

v_call: TRBV20-1
d_call: TRBD2
clone_size: -
j_call: TRBJ2-1
cdr3_nt: TGCAGTGTAACATACGGGAGGAGGTCCTACAATGAGCAGTTCTTC
cdr3_aa: CSVTYGRRSYNEQFF

v_call: TRBV27
d_call: -
clone_size: many
j_call: TRBJ2-1
cdr3_nt: TGTGCCAGCAGTTTATCTTATGACGGCCACAATGAGCAGTTCTTC
cdr3_aa: CASSLSYDGHNEQFF

v_call: TRBV3-1
d_call: -
clone_size: many
j_call: TRBJ1-1
cdr3_nt: TGTGCCAGCAGCCAAGATCGACCAGGAATGAACACTGAAGCTTTCTTT
cdr3_aa: CASSQDRPGMNTEAFF

v_call: TRBV7-2
d_call: -
clone_size: -
j_call: TRBJ2-1
cdr3_nt: TGTGCCAGCAGCTCCATTGTCAGCGGAGGGGATGAGCAGTTCTTC
cdr3_aa: CASSSIVSGGDEQFF

v_call: TRBV3-1
d_call: -
clone_size: many
j_call: TRBJ2-1
cdr3_nt: TGTGCCAGTCAAGGCGGCCCCGTCTACAATGAGCAGTTCTTC
cdr3_aa: CASQGGPVYNEQFF

v_call: TRBV7-6
d_call: -
clone_size: many
j_call: TRBJ2-7
cdr3_nt: TGTGCCAGCAGCTTAGAGTCAGGGAGCTCCTACGAGCAGTACTTC
cdr3_aa: CASSLESGSSYEQYF

v_call: TRBV27
d_call: TRBD2
clone_size: few
j_call: TRBJ2-3
cdr3_nt: TGTGCCAGCCAGCGGGGAGATACGCAGTATTTT
cdr3_aa: CASQRGDTQYF

v_call: TRBV7-9
d_call: TRBD1
clone_size: few
j_call: TRBJ2-7
cdr3_nt: TGTGCCAGCAGCTCCGGACAGGGTCAAAGCACGGACTCCTACGAGCAGTACTTC
cdr3_aa: CASSSGQGQSTDSYEQYF

v_call: TRBV18
d_call: -
clone_size: -
j_call: TRBJ2-7
cdr3_nt: TGTGCCAGCTCAGCAGGACTCGGACGCTACGAGCAGTACTTC
cdr3_aa: CASSAGLGRYEQYF

v_call: TRBV18
d_call: -
clone_size: many
j_call: TRBJ2-5
cdr3_nt: TGTGCCAGCTCACCACCCACACCGGGAGAGACCCAGTACTTC
cdr3_aa: CASSPPTPGETQYF

v_call: TRBV5-6
d_call: TRBD1
clone_size: many
j_call: TRBJ1-1
cdr3_nt: TGTGCCAGCAGCTTACCAGGGGGCGGGACTGAAGCTTTCTTT
cdr3_aa: CASSLPGGGTEAFF

v_call: TRBV11-3
d_call: -
clone_size: -
j_call: TRBJ2-3
cdr3_nt: TGTGCCAGCAGCCAAGAAGCTATCACAGATACGCAGTATTTT
cdr3_aa: CASSQEAITDTQYF

v_call: TRBV30
d_call: TRBD2
clone_size: many
j_call: TRBJ2-2
cdr3_nt: TGTGCCTGGAGTACCGGACTAGCGGCTTTAGCCGGGGAGCTGTTTTTT
cdr3_aa: CAWSTGLAALAGELFF

v_call: TRBV25-1
d_call: -
clone_size: -
j_call: TRBJ1-2
cdr3_nt: TGTGCCAGCAGTGAATTGGGGCCGGGATTCGGCTACACCTTC
cdr3_aa: CASSELGPGFGYTF

v_call: TRBV10-3
d_call: TRBD2
clone_size: many
j_call: TRBJ2-5
cdr3_nt: TGTGCCATCAGTGAGTCGCTAGCGGAAGAGACCCAGTACTTC
cdr3_aa: CAISESLAEETQYF

v_call: TRBV5-5
d_call: -
clone_size: -
j_call: TRBJ1-1
cdr3_nt: TGTGCCAGCAGCTTGGGGGAGTGGGATCTGAACACTGAAGCTTTCTTT
cdr3_aa: CASSLGEWDLNTEAFF

v_call: TRBV19
d_call: TRBD1
clone_size: -
j_call: TRBJ2-6
cdr3_nt: TGTGCCAGTAGTGGGGACAGGGGGCTTGGGGCCAACGTCCTGACTTTC
cdr3_aa: CASSGDRGLGANVLTF

v_call: TRBV12-3/TRBV12-4
d_call: TRBD2
clone_size: many
j_call: TRBJ2-3
cdr3_nt: TGTGCCAGCAGTTTAGCGCGCGGGAGGGCGGCAGATACGCAGTATTTT
cdr3_aa: CASSLARGRAADTQYF